Sequencing of this T cell receptor beta chain was carried out in a study of T cell responses to AZD1222 COVID-19 vaccine (dated by TCRdb to 2020 to 2023). Study-wide context: TCR sequencing covered 230 or so trial participants: 207 given two doses of AZD1222 and 26 given two doses of MenACWY control vaccine. Trial participants were enrolled by age into 18-55, 56-69 and 70-plus year subgroups, with about 150, 28 and 57 TCR-sequenced participants respectively.

This clone was observed a handful of times. It has no known antigen specificity. Within one base of it there is no much larger clone, and no base qualities were kept. The investigation overall reported the following: Participants were mostly white British and included more females than males, and it was suggested by the authors that clonal diversity may have been underestimated. Reportedly, close to half of the unique spike-specific TCRs recognized epitopes lying outside the regions that are mutated in the B.1.351 and B.1.1.7 variants. Because no day 14 peak-response samples were available, the repertoires could be characterized only after the peak T cell response. The whole spike protein was spanned by vaccine-associated CD4 TCRs, and dominant responses were seen in regions 160-218 and 743-854. After two AZD1222 doses, both the breadth and the depth of spike-specific TCRs were significantly higher than at day 0 and than in MenACWY recipients. In the small 56-69-year group, the increase in depth fell short of significance, most likely because of low power. Conclusions about previously exposed vaccinees are limited because only six or seven AZD1222 recipients were SARS-CoV-2 seropositive at baseline.

V is cut back by 4 bases and J by 0 bases, with 5 bases in the junction unmatched. The germline V gene encodes CDR1 MDHEN and CDR2 SYDVKM. The CDR3, cysteine through phenylalanine, is 17 amino acids long. The entry retains the CDR3 DNA only, 51 bases that are in frame from base 1. Interpreted using the paper, the time point label stands for: about 28 days (+/-7) after the second vaccine dose. Because spike-specific TCR depth and breadth did not differ between the two schedules, AZD1222 recipients who got a second dose at roughly 4 weeks were pooled with those who got a second dose at roughly 12 weeks. Samples from vaccinated people were obtained from the UK trials COV001 and COV002, which included a single-blind randomized controlled phase 2/3 trial of AZD1222 (ChAdOx1 nCoV-19) in healthy adults. For TCRbeta chain sequencing, PBMC samples were collected from trial participants at day 0 and at day 28 after the second dose.

The CDR3 regions of human TCRbeta chains were subjected to immunosequencing. As for the original processing: TCRs in the repertoires were compared against a reference library of SARS-CoV-2-specific TCRs that had been generated with the MIRA antigen-specificity platform. Breadth was defined as the fraction of unique TCRs that were SARS-CoV-2-associated. Depth was defined as the fraction of total T cells that were SARS-CoV-2-associated. Using the MIRA data, every spike-specific TCR was mapped to the spike region that the TCR reacted to and assigned to either a CD4 or a CD8 class. Log10-transformed breadth and depth values were compared by one-way ANOVA with Sidak's multiple comparisons tests. TCRdb provides this immuneACCESS table in a form limited to in-frame rearrangements. Some clones are lacking; in checked studies, under half of them reflect an unresolved V gene, and why the rest are absent is not known. Clone size and the V and J calls come from that table; the DNA yielded D and trimming. This sample lists about 99,000 clones; more than 85% were detected once. The ten largest clones represent about 8.3% of the sample.

Sequencing was performed on peripheral blood, taken 28 days after the second AZD1222 dose. This clonotype originated in an adult who received the AZD1222 COVID-19 vaccine. The sequence is built from TRBV28 and TRBJ2-6; the junction holds 8 bases that match TRBD1. The CDR3 protein is CASSSTGAYSGANVLTF. The nucleotide sequence reads as follows: TGTGCCAGCAGTTCGACAGGGGCCTACTCTGGGGCCAACGTCCTGACTTTC.